This entry concerns a single T cell receptor beta chain. The data are from a study of blood T cell repertoires in COVID-19. The V end was cut by 6 bases, the J end by 1 base, with 9 bases between. CDR3 size: 13 residues. The germline gives CDR1 LNHDA, CDR2 SQIVND (reference sequence). Sequenced by immunoSEQ multiplex PCR; TCRdb stores in-frame clones only, minus some. The sample consists of approximately 110,000 clones, around 84% of them appearing once. The receptor's source is a human donor in a cohort sampled during active COVID-19. The sample was peripheral blood. The chain combines TRBV19 with TRBJ1-1; D remains ambiguous. CDR3 sequence: CASRTAGNTEAFF. The CDR3 DNA reads TGTGCCAGTAGGACTGCGGGGAACACTGAAGCTTTCTTT. The full variable domain, its missing parts supplied by reference TRBV19 and TRBJ1-1, is DGGITQSPKYLFRKEGQNVTLSCEQNLNHDAMYWYRQDPGQGLRLIYYSQIVNDFQKGDIAEGYSVSREKKESFPLTVTSAQKNPTAFYLCASRTAGNTEAFFGQGTRLTVV.